The 32 T cell receptor beta chains given below trace back to one sample, sequenced in a study of glioma-infiltrating T cells. TCR alpha and beta CDR3 regions were amplified from RNA using iRepertoire nested multiplex PCR. MiXCR, run by TCRdb on the multiplex PCR reads, gives a single entry per CDR3 protein. Of around 180,000 distinct CDR3 sequences listed, more than 35% are singletons. Sequences were obtained from glioma tissue, nonneoplastic brain tissue, or PBMCs (not recorded which). The receptors were sampled from a human donor with low-grade glioma or glioblastoma, undergoing nonglioma brain surgery, or in good health (not recorded which).

V is TRBV20-1 and J is TRBJ2-7, with TRBD2 identical over 10 bases. With 6 bases clipped from V and 12 bases from J, the junction kept 17 bases outside the gene matches. The germline V gene has CDR1 DFQATT and CDR2 SNEGSKA (reference sequence). This CDR3 spans 14 amino acids. CDR3 residues: CSAGTSEKLYVRYF. The CDR3 nucleotides are TGCAGTGCAGGGACTAGCGAGAAACTTTACGTGCGGTACTTC.

Concerning this clonotype itself: A junction end diverges from the germline sequence, so it may reflect a read error. The chain couples TRBV7-2 to TRBJ2-7; possible D gene TRBD2, 6 bases. Per germline, CDR1 SGHTA and CDR2 FQGNSA. The CDR3 covers 13 residues. In DNA, the CDR3 is TGTGACAGCAGCTTAATCGGGAGAGGCGAGCAGTACTTC. Amino acids: CDSSLIGRGEQYF.

The sample holds one count of this clonotype. The chain links TRBV14 to TRBJ2-5; 12 positions match TRBD1. TRBJ2-7 matches the DNA end more closely, so the J call is doubtful. Germline assignment: CDR1 SGHDN and CDR2 FVKESK. The CDR3 is 21 amino acids. In nucleotides, the CDR3 is TGTGCCAGCATCGTCCGGGGACAGGGGGCGAACGGGACGCTTCTATGGTACGAGCAGTACTTC. Amino acids: CASIVRGQGANGTLLWYEQYF.

The chain uses TRBV19 and TRBJ1-3; possibly TRBD1 for D (5 bases). This CDR3 region has 15 residues. V was clipped by 7 bases and J by 0 bases, with 13 bases between them. Germline V CDR1 and CDR2: LNHDA, SQIVND (reference sequence). Here the CDR3 reads CASIPGQTSGNTIYF. For the CDR3, the DNA is TGTGCCAGTATCCCAGGACAAACCTCTGGAAACACCATATATTTT.

This chain joins TRBV18 and TRBJ2-3; D perhaps matches TRBD2 (5 bases). The CDR3 extends over 14 amino acids. From germline, CDR1 is KGHSH and CDR2 LQKENI. Trimming took off 2 bases at V and 3 bases at J, with 9 bases between the two ends. The CDR3 DNA sequence: TGTGCCAGCTCACCAACTAGAAGGACAGATACGCAGTATTTT. Amino acids: CASSPTRRTDTQYF.

This clonotype was seen a handful of times. The V gene is TRBV14, the J gene TRBJ1-2; no definite D call. There are 11 residues in the CDR3. Germline CDR1 SGHDN, CDR2 FVKESK. Trimming stripped 1 base from V and 8 bases from J, with 5 bases between. The chain's CDR3 is CASSQGEGYTF. CDR3 bases: TGTGCCAGCAGCCAAGGGGAAGGCTACACCTTC.

This clonotype was picked up many times. The chain uses TRBV28 and TRBJ2-7, with 8 bases that match TRBD1. The V gene end was trimmed by 5 bases and the J gene end by 3 bases; junction bases not matched to a gene: 3. The length of the CDR3 is 13 residues. Per germline, CDR1 MDHEN and CDR2 SYDVKM. CDR3 sequence (DNA): TGTGCCAGCAGTAGGACAGGGCACTACGAGCAGTACTTC. This gives the protein CASSRTGHYEQYF.

With respect to this clonotype: A read error may account for a junction end that differs from germline. The chain has TRBV27 and TRBJ1-3; D remains unclear. The CDR3 spans 14 residues. Germline CDR1 MNHEY, CDR2 SMNVEV (reference sequence). The CDR3 here is CASSKMPPGNTIYF. In DNA form, the CDR3 reads TGTGCCAGCAGTAAGATGCCGCCTGGGAACACCATATATTTT.

This clonotype appeared many times. V is TRBV6-1 and J is TRBJ2-1, with D perhaps TRBD1 or TRBD2 (6 bases each). The length of the CDR3 is 15 residues. The ends were cut back, 10 bases at V and 5 bases at J, with 21 bases in the middle. Germline V lookup: CDR1 MNHNS, CDR2 SASEGT. CDR3 in amino acids: CATWGASSWDNEQFF. The CDR3 bases are TGTGCCACCTGGGGGGCTTCGTCTTGGGACAATGAGCAGTTCTTC.

The chain combines TRBV5-1 with TRBJ1-1; the D gene is possibly TRBD1 (5 bases). Germline-derived CDR1 and CDR2 are SGHRS and YFSETQ. The CDR3 loop spans 15 amino acids. V shed 0 bases and J shed 4 bases, with 13 bases lying between them. CDR3 coding DNA: TGCGCCAGCAGCTTGGGAGCAGGGTTGCCCACTGAAGCTTTCTTT. Translating gives CASSLGAGLPTEAFF.

This clonotype turned up a few times. V and J are TRBV4-1 and TRBJ2-1; D may be TRBD1 (6 bases). Germline V gene sequence: CDR1 MGHRA, CDR2 YSYEKL. The CDR3 sequence is 13 residues long. Trimming shortened V by 3 bases and J by 7 bases, and 10 bases separated the two germline ends. The chain's CDR3 is CASSQGDRNEQFF. CDR3 coding DNA: TGCGCCAGCAGCCAGGGTGACAGGAATGAGCAGTTCTTC.

Many counts were recorded for this clonotype. The gene calls are TRBV20-1 and TRBJ2-7; tentatively, D is TRBD2 (5 bases). The CDR3 has 13 amino acids. The V gene lost 3 bases and the J gene lost 0 bases, with 9 bases spanning the gap. Looked up from germline, CDR1 is DFQATT and CDR2 is SNEGSKA (reference sequence). The CDR3 here is CSARDGNSYEQYF. The CDR3 coding sequence is TGCAGTGCTAGGGACGGGAACTCCTACGAGCAGTACTTC.

This chain uses TRBV18 with TRBJ2-5; D gene unclear. The CDR3 consists of 14 residues. Trimming took 6 bases from V and 0 from J, leaving 11 bases between them. Germline values: CDR1 KGHSH, CDR2 LQKENI. The CDR3 sequence: CASSLDLNQETQYF. In DNA form, the CDR3 reads TGTGCCAGCTCGCTAGACCTAAACCAAGAGACCCAGTACTTC.

This clonotype occurred once. A much larger clone differs from this one at a single base, so this may be a read error. The V and J genes are TRBV20-1 and TRBJ2-7, with a weak D call TRBD2 (5 bases). This CDR3 region has 14 residues. Trimming pared 3 bases from V and 4 bases from J, leaving 16 bases between. Looked up from germline, CDR1 is DFQATT and CDR2 is SNEGSKA (reference sequence). CDR3 in DNA: TGCAGTGCTAGCGCTAGAGGGAGAAGATACGAGCAGTACTTC. The encoded protein is CSASARGRRYEQYF.

This clonotype was counted ten times or more. The chain couples TRBV7-2 to TRBJ1-3; no definite D call. Germline V gives CDR1 SGHTA, CDR2 FQGNSA. Trimming removed 1 base from V and 5 bases from J, with 9 bases in between. The CDR3 is made up of 14 amino acids. Here the CDR3 reads CASSLVDGRNTIYF. The CDR3 DNA reads as TGTGCCAGCAGCTTAGTTGACGGCCGAAACACCATATATTTT.

This clonotype was recorded a few times. V and J are TRBV4-1 and TRBJ2-3; D is possibly TRBD2 (5 bases). The V and J ends lost 1 base and 5 bases respectively, with 16 bases between them. Germline V gene lookup returns CDR1 MGHRA and CDR2 YSYEKL. The CDR3 has 16 residues. The CDR3 region is CASSQVLSAGQDTQYF. In nucleotides, the CDR3 is TGCGCCAGCAGCCAAGTCTTATCTGCGGGTCAAGATACGCAGTATTTT.

This clonotype has at least ten counts. The CDR3 DNA is TGTGCCACCAGCGGACCCTTGGGGGACACTGAAGCTTTCTTT. Its translation: CATSGPLGDTEAFF. The chain combines TRBV15 with TRBJ1-1; weak D call: TRBD1 (5 bases). The V gene's germline CDR1 is LNHNV and CDR2 YYDKDF (reference sequence). The CDR3 spans 14 residues. Trimming took 5 bases from V and 3 from J, leaving 13 bases between them.

In its sample, this clonotype was seen a few times. The V and J genes are TRBV12-5 and TRBJ2-3; the D is unclear. CDR3 size: 14 residues. CDR1 and CDR2 from the germline V gene are LGHNT and FRNRAP. This CDR3 is CANSMERGTDTQYF. Here the CDR3 DNA reads TGTGCAAATTCGATGGAGCGAGGCACAGATACGCAGTATTTT. Looking up the rest from reference TRBV12-5 and TRBJ2-3 gives the full variable domain: DARVTQTPRHKVTEMGQEVTMRCQPILGHNTVFWYRQTMMQGLELLAYFRNRAPLDDSGMPKDRFSAEMPDATLATLKIQPSEPRDSAVYFCANSMERGTDTQYFGPGTRLTVL.

This clonotype has a count of ten or more. The chain joins TRBV20-1 to TRBJ2-5, with D unresolved. The CDR3 loop spans 13 amino acids. CDR1 DFQATT and CDR2 SNEGSKA come from the germline V gene (reference sequence). The V end lost 1 base, the J end lost 1 base, and 7 bases lay between the germline ends. CDR3 in DNA: TGCAGTGCTAGAGGGAACGTCCAAGAGACCCAGTACTTC. Translation: CSARGNVQETQYF.

Turning to this clonotype: This may be a read error, as it is one base from a much larger clone. The chain employs TRBV5-1 and TRBJ1-4; a weak D match, TRBD1 (5 bases). Germline V gene data show CDR1 as SGHRS and CDR2 as YFSETQ. Trimming left V 2 bases short and J 8 bases short, with 13 bases between. The length of the CDR3 is 14 residues. CDR3 coding DNA: TGCGCCAGCAGCTTTCAGGGTGATTGGGAAAAACTGTTTTTT. It is translated as CASSFQGDWEKLFF.

The chain has TRBV19 and TRBJ1-5; no clear D gene. CDR3 length: 16 amino acids. V was pared by 1 base and J by 6 bases, with 16 bases between. Germline CDR1 reads LNHDA; CDR2 reads SQIVND (reference sequence). The CDR3 loop reads CASSIVGSPVSQPQHF. In nucleotides, the CDR3 is TGTGCCAGTAGTATAGTGGGCAGCCCGGTTTCTCAGCCCCAGCATTTT. Full variable domain (remainder filled in from reference TRBV19 and TRBJ1-5): DGGITQSPKYLFRKEGQNVTLSCEQNLNHDAMYWYRQDPGQGLRLIYYSQIVNDFQKGDIAEGYSVSREKKESFPLTVTSAQKNPTAFYLCASSIVGSPVSQPQHFGDGTRLSIL.

Note on this clonotype: This clone may be a read error of a much larger clone one base away. The chain recombines TRBV28 with TRBJ2-5; TRBD2 aligns across 12 bases. Germline V gene lookup returns CDR1 MDHEN and CDR2 SYDVKM. Germline trimming cut 6 bases from V and 6 bases from J; bases unmatched to any gene: 8. The length of the CDR3 is 15 residues. The CDR3 nucleotides are TGTGCCAGCAGAACCCGGACTAGCGGGATGAAGACCCAGTACTTC. Protein product: CASRTRTSGMKTQYF.

This clonotype was counted at least ten times. This chain uses TRBV7-3 with TRBJ2-3, with TRBD1 as a possible D gene (6 bases). The CDR3 totals 14 residues. The germline V and J ends were trimmed by 4 bases and 2 bases, with 10 bases remaining between them. Looked up from germline, CDR1 is SGHTA and CDR2 is FQGTGA. CDR3 coding DNA: TGTGCCAGCAGCTCCGGACAGACCACAGATACGCAGTATTTT. Protein sequence: CASSSGQTTDTQYF.

The genes are TRBV20-1 and TRBJ1-1, with TRBD1 matching 9 bases. The CDR3 is made up of 15 amino acids. Per germline, CDR1 DFQATT and CDR2 SNEGSKA (reference sequence). This CDR3 is CRGIQGARMNTEAFF. DNA of the CDR3: TGCAGGGGTATACAGGGGGCAAGGATGAACACTGAAGCTTTCTTT.

This clonotype was seen many times. The chain uses TRBV11-2 and TRBJ2-1; 8 positions agree with TRBD2. J was trimmed by 7 bases and V by 5 bases; bases with no gene match: 13. Germline CDR1 and CDR2: SGHAT and FQNNGV. The length of the CDR3 is 16 residues. The CDR3 region has the DNA TGTGCCAGCAGCCTACGGACTAGCCCTATTCGAAATGAGCAGTTCTTC. Protein sequence: CASSLRTSPIRNEQFF.

This clonotype was counted at least ten times. This chain uses TRBV25-1 with TRBJ2-5, with 7 bases lining up with TRBD1. Germline CDR1 is MGHDK and CDR2 is SYGVNS. The CDR3 totals 13 residues. The trim removed 8 bases at V and 7 bases at J, leaving 10 bases unmatched. The CDR3 loop reads CASADRRVGTQYF. CDR3 nucleotide sequence: TGTGCCAGCGCGGACAGGCGAGTTGGGACCCAGTACTTC.

This chain uses TRBV7-2 with TRBJ2-7; D is perhaps TRBD1 or TRBD2 (5 bases each). V was trimmed by 1 base and J by 3 bases, leaving 13 bases between them. Germline loops: CDR1 SGHTA, CDR2 FQGNSA. The CDR3 covers 15 residues. The CDR3 loop reads CASSLVARGVYEQYF. The CDR3 coding sequence is TGTGCCAGCAGCTTAGTGGCTAGAGGGGTCTACGAGCAGTACTTC. Using reference TRBV7-2 and TRBJ2-7 for the parts outside the CDR3, the full variable domain is GAGVSQSPSNKVTEKGKDVELRCDPISGHTALYWYRQSLGQGLEFLIYFQGNSAPDKSGLPSDRFSAERTGGSVSTLTIQRTQQEDSAVYLCASSLVARGVYEQYFGPGTRLTVT.

This clonotype was counted a single time. Possible read error: a much larger clone is one base away. This chain connects TRBV3-1 to TRBJ1-6; D is unclear. Germline lookup yields CDR1 LGHDT and CDR2 YNNKEL (reference sequence). There are 14 residues in the CDR3. The CDR3: CASSRDGNNSPLNF. CDR3 sequence (DNA): TGTGCCAGCAGCCGCGACGGAAACAATTCACCCCTCAACTTT.

This clonotype was observed once. The V call is TRBV19, the J call TRBJ1-5; 12 bases fit TRBD1. The junction had 2 bases not matched to a gene; V was cut back by 5 bases and J by 3 bases. The CDR3 is 15 residues long. Germline V CDR1 and CDR2: LNHDA, SQIVND (reference sequence). CDR3 residues: CASSWDRGPNQPQHF. DNA for the CDR3: TGTGCCAGTAGTTGGGACAGGGGGCCCAATCAGCCCCAGCATTTT. The full variable domain, with the rest looked up from reference TRBV19 and TRBJ1-5, is DGGITQSPKYLFRKEGQNVTLSCEQNLNHDAMYWYRQDPGQGLRLIYYSQIVNDFQKGDIAEGYSVSREKKESFPLTVTSAQKNPTAFYLCASSWDRGPNQPQHFGDGTRLSIL.

This clonotype appeared a few times. The chain joins TRBV29-1 to TRBJ1-5; 9 bases fit TRBD1. V lost 4 bases and J lost 5; bases outside the gene matches: 3. This CDR3 has 13 residues. CDR1 is SQVTM and CDR2 is ANQGSEA in the germline V gene. CDR3 nucleotide sequence: TGCAGCGTTGCCCGGGACAGGGATCAGCCCCAGCATTTT. It codes for CSVARDRDQPQHF.

This clonotype was seen many times. This chain uses TRBV6-1 with TRBJ2-1; TRBD1 matches at 8 bases. The CDR3 has 15 residues. With 5 bases clipped from V and 2 bases from J, the junction kept 5 bases outside the gene matches. Germline CDR1 is MNHNS and CDR2 is SASEGT. Written as DNA, the CDR3 is TGTGCCAGCAGTCCCCAGGGGGCTACCTACAATGAGCAGTTCTTC. Its translation: CASSPQGATYNEQFF.

About this clonotype: A much more abundant neighbour one base away suggests this may be a read error. Given the absence of the conserved phenylalanine or tryptophan at the CDR3 end, a read error is likely. V usage is TRBV25-1 and J usage is TRBJ2-6, with D hard to call. The V gene's germline CDR1 is MGHDK and CDR2 SYGVNS. V lost 5 bases to trimming and J lost 0 bases, with 8 bases between them. The CDR3 sequence is 15 residues long. The CDR3 here is CASSFESSGANVLTL. The CDR3 DNA sequence: TGTGCCAGCAGTTTCGAGAGCTCTGGGGCCAACGTCCTGACTTTA.